The 25 T cell receptor beta chains listed next were all sequenced from one sample in a study of T cell repertoires in cytomegalovirus infection. Their target antigens are unknown. Using its own MiXCR run on the reads, TCRdb lists one record per CDR3 protein. Seen here are over 45,000 distinct CDR3 sequences, around 18% observed once, and the top ten hold about 48%. Here the sequenced sample was CD8+ T cells from cultured PBMCs, taken from culture after CMV antigen stimulation. The receptors here all came from a human donor in good health (CMV status not recorded). Some clones in this sample may be carry-over from other donors' samples.

This clonotype was observed at least ten times. The chain joins TRBV9 to TRBJ1-2, with D unclear. This CDR3 region has 13 residues. The V gene's germline CDR1 is SGDLS and CDR2 YYNGEE. V lost 4 bases, J lost 8 bases, and 15 bases lay in between. CDR3 coding DNA: TGTGCCAGCAGCAGAAGGACCCTGGAAGGCTACACCTTC. Protein product: CASSRRTLEGYTF.

The sample holds many counts of this clonotype. This chain joins TRBV20-1 and TRBJ2-3; perhaps TRBD2 as D (5 bases). The germline V gene encodes CDR1 DFQATT and CDR2 SNEGSKA (reference sequence). Trimming removed 5 bases at V and 0 bases at J, with 18 bases between. The CDR3 runs 16 residues. Here the CDR3 reads CSAGMQAVLSTDTQYF. DNA for the CDR3: TGCAGTGCTGGAATGCAAGCGGTACTTAGCACAGATACGCAGTATTTT.

As concerns this clonotype: This may be a read error: a much more frequent sequence differs by one nucleotide. The chain has TRBV20-1 and TRBJ2-1; D is ambiguous. The CDR3 consists of 14 residues. Germline V lookup: CDR1 DFQATT, CDR2 SNEGSKA (reference sequence). DNA for the CDR3: TGCAGTGCTAGACCCTACCGGAACTACAATCAGCAGTTCTTC. Translating it yields CSARPYRNYNQQFF.

This clonotype was picked up many times. The chain is built from TRBV7-8 and TRBJ2-7, with D tentatively TRBD1 (6 bases). The CDR3 loop spans 15 amino acids. V lost 7 bases and J 6 bases, leaving 22 bases between the germline ends. Germline-derived CDR1 and CDR2 are SGHVS and FQNEAQ. CDR3 nucleotides: TGTGCCAGCACCAACGCAGGGGTCCCCCTGGGCGAGCAGTACTTC. Encoded protein: CASTNAGVPLGEQYF.

This clonotype was picked up a small number of times. The chain uses TRBV29-1 and TRBJ2-1; D assignment may be TRBD1 or TRBD2 (5 bases each). The length of the CDR3 is 12 residues. Germline CDR1 is SQVTM and CDR2 is ANQGSEA. V was trimmed by 7 bases and J by 5 bases, leaving 12 bases between them. The CDR3 here is CSAGRADNEQFF. CDR3 DNA: TGCAGCGCGGGGCGGGCCGACAATGAGCAGTTCTTC.

The table lists this clonotype with many counts. The chain couples TRBV10-2 to TRBJ2-7, with no clear D. The CDR3 runs 12 residues. Per the germline V gene, CDR1 is WSHSY and CDR2 is SAAADI. V gave up 4 bases and J gave up 1 base, with 5 bases separating them. The CDR3 nucleotides are TGCGCCAGCAGTGGGGATTCCTACGAGCAGTACTTC. Translation: CASSGDSYEQYF.

This chain uses TRBV12-3 or TRBV12-4 with TRBJ2-5; no definite D call. Trimming removed 2 bases from V and 3 bases from J, with 7 bases in between. The CDR3 has 13 residues. The CDR3 protein is CASSLIGKETQYF. CDR3 nucleotides: TGTGCCAGCAGTTTAATAGGAAAAGAGACCCAGTACTTC.

This chain uses TRBV14 with TRBJ2-5; D might be TRBD2 (6 bases). The V gene lost 0 bases and the J gene lost 1 base, with 15 bases spanning the gap. This CDR3 is 17 amino acids long. Germline V lookup: CDR1 SGHDN, CDR2 FVKESK. The CDR3 DNA follows: TGTGCCAGCAGCCAAGATGTGTGGGCAGCGGGCCAAGAGACCCAGTACTTC. Translated: CASSQDVWAAGQETQYF.

A few counts support this clonotype. The chain combines TRBV5-1 with TRBJ2-7, with TRBD1 matching over 10 bases. Germline CDR1 reads SGHRS; CDR2 reads YFSETQ. The CDR3 contains 17 residues. The junction had 12 bases not matched to a gene; V was cut back by 4 bases and J by 2 bases. This chain's CDR3 is CASSGTGTGVSAYEQYF. The CDR3 DNA sequence: TGCGCCAGCAGCGGTACCGGGACAGGGGTGAGCGCCTACGAGCAGTACTTC. Full variable domain (outside the CDR3, taken from reference TRBV5-1 and TRBJ2-7): KAGVTQTPRYLIKTRGQQVTLSCSPISGHRSVSWYQQTPGQGLQFLFEYFSETQRNKGNFPGRFSGRQFSNSRSEMNVSTLELGDSALYLCASSGTGTGVSAYEQYFGPGTRLTVT.

This clonotype was seen at least ten times. V is TRBV7-2 and J is TRBJ1-6, with D hard to call. CDR3 size: 13 residues. Per germline, CDR1 SGHTA and CDR2 FQGNSA. V was cut by 5 bases and J by 14 bases, with 16 bases left in between. The CDR3 sequence: CASSPSLGRSLHF. The CDR3, as DNA: TGTGCCAGCAGCCCGTCGTTGGGCCGGTCCCTCCACTTT.

A few counts support this clonotype. This chain connects TRBV15 to TRBJ1-1, with D tentatively TRBD1 (6 bases). CDR1 is LNHNV and CDR2 is YYDKDF in the germline V gene (reference sequence). The V gene lost 6 bases and the J gene lost 0 bases, with 11 bases spanning the gap. The CDR3 spans 14 residues. The CDR3 DNA reads TGTGCCACCAGATTGGGGGCCATGAACACTGAAGCTTTCTTT. Translation: CATRLGAMNTEAFF.

V gene TRBV11-2 combines with J gene TRBJ2-1, with 12 positions matching TRBD2. With 5 bases clipped from V and 2 bases from J, the junction kept 7 bases outside the gene matches. This CDR3 is built from 17 residues. Germline-derived CDR1 and CDR2 are SGHAT and FQNNGV. The CDR3 DNA is TGTGCCAGCAGCGCGGGACTAGCGGGCTATACCTACAATGAGCAGTTCTTC. Translated: CASSAGLAGYTYNEQFF. Filled out from reference TRBV11-2 and TRBJ2-1, the complete variable domain reads EAGVAQSPRYKIIEKRQSVAFWCNPISGHATLYWYQQILGQGPKLLIQFQNNGVVDDSQLPKDRFSAERLKGVDSTLKIQPAKLEDSAVYLCASSAGLAGYTYNEQFFGPGTRLTVL.

This chain links TRBV11-2 with TRBJ2-1; 7 nucleotides align to TRBD2. The CDR3 totals 13 residues. CDR1 and CDR2 from the germline V gene are SGHAT and FQNNGV. V shed 8 bases, J shed 6 bases, and the junction held 7 bases outside the gene matches. CDR3 residues: CASGSGTTNEQFF. The CDR3 region has the DNA TGTGCCAGCGGGAGCGGGACGACCAATGAGCAGTTCTTC.

This clonotype was seen a handful of times. The rearrangement uses TRBV5-1 and TRBJ2-3; D might be TRBD1 (5 bases). This CDR3 region has 16 residues. In germline, CDR1 is SGHRS, CDR2 YFSETQ. V gave up 0 bases and J gave up 0 bases, with 11 bases separating them. CDR3 region: CASSLDRSTSTDTQYF. Here the CDR3 DNA reads TGCGCCAGCAGCTTGGACAGGAGTACTAGCACAGATACGCAGTATTTT.

In nucleotides, the CDR3 is TGTGCCAGCAGCTTGCGGGGTAGGGGAGACGAGCAGTACTTC. Encoded protein: CASSLRGRGDEQYF. V usage is TRBV7-9 and J usage is TRBJ2-7; possible D gene TRBD2, 6 bases. The CDR3 has 14 residues. Looked up from germline, CDR1 is SEHNR and CDR2 is FQNEAQ (reference sequence). Trimming stripped 3 bases from V and 5 bases from J, with 14 bases between.

This clonotype was detected ten times or more. The chain is built from TRBV7-9 and TRBJ2-5; 9 bases agree with TRBD2. With V trimmed by 2 bases and J by 1 base, 5 bases remained unmatched. The CDR3 covers 16 residues. Per the germline V gene, CDR1 is SEHNR and CDR2 is FQNEAQ (reference sequence). Written as DNA, the CDR3 is TGTGCCAGCAGCTTACAACTAGCGGGCTTCCAAGAGACCCAGTACTTC. Translated: CASSLQLAGFQETQYF. Together with reference TRBV7-9 and TRBJ2-5, the CDR3 gives the full variable domain: DTGVSQNPRHKITKRGQNVTFRCDPISEHNRLYWYRQTLGQGPEFLTYFQNEAQLEKSRLLSDRFSAERPKGSFSTLEIQRTEQGDSAMYLCASSLQLAGFQETQYFGPGTRLLVL.

This chain uses TRBV29-1 with TRBJ2-4; D is perhaps TRBD2 (6 bases). Germline CDR1 and CDR2: SQVTM and ANQGSEA. This CDR3 is 13 amino acids long. V dropped 5 bases and J dropped 8 bases, with 16 bases sitting between them. CDR3 region: CSVYGGRSHIQYF. The CDR3 region has the DNA TGCAGCGTTTACGGAGGGAGATCCCACATTCAGTACTTC.

Many counts were recorded for this clonotype. This chain links TRBV7-2 with TRBJ2-7; D is uncertain. The CDR3 spans 11 residues. V lost 3 bases and J lost 0, with 0 bases in between. Germline V lookup: CDR1 SGHTA, CDR2 FQGNSA. The CDR3 bases are TGTGCCAGCAGCTTCTCCTACGAGCAGTACTTC. It codes for CASSFSYEQYF.

The chain joins TRBV5-1 to TRBJ1-2; D is perhaps TRBD1 (5 bases). Germline CDR1 is SGHRS and CDR2 is YFSETQ. This CDR3 comprises 15 residues. Trimming removed 0 bases at V and 6 bases at J, with 15 bases between. CDR3 loop: CASSLDRDYIHGYTF. The CDR3 DNA reads TGCGCCAGCAGCTTGGACCGGGACTACATTCATGGCTACACCTTC.

V gene TRBV19 combines with J gene TRBJ2-1; TRBD2 matches 12 bases. CDR1 is LNHDA, CDR2 SQIVND, per germline (reference sequence). The ends lost 3 bases at V and 3 bases at J; junction bases unmatched: 9. The CDR3 extends over 18 amino acids. The CDR3 DNA sequence: TGTGCCAGTAGTATCATCGGACTAGCGGGGAGAGACTACAATGAGCAGTTCTTC. It codes for CASSIIGLAGRDYNEQFF.

V and J are TRBV7-6 and TRBJ2-3; 11 bases agree with TRBD2. The CDR3 loop spans 13 amino acids. The J segment lost 6 bases and the V segment lost 8 bases, leaving 4 bases of the junction unmatched. Germline V lookup: CDR1 SGHVS, CDR2 FNYEAQ. The CDR3 nucleotides are TGTGCCAGCTTAGCGGGGGGGCGGGATACGCAGTATTTT. It codes for CASLAGGRDTQYF.

The chain has TRBV27 and TRBJ1-6; the D gene is possibly TRBD1 (5 bases). The CDR3 consists of 16 residues. Trimming pared 5 bases from V and 6 bases from J, leaving 17 bases between. The germline V gene has CDR1 MNHEY and CDR2 SMNVEV (reference sequence). CDR3 amino acids: CASSLGWTSPNSPLHF. In DNA form, the CDR3 reads TGTGCCAGCAGTCTGGGGTGGACATCACCTAATTCACCCCTCCACTTT.

As DNA, the CDR3 is TGCAGTGCTTACCCCCTTATAGCGAACACCGGGGAGCTGTTTTTT. It encodes CSAYPLIANTGELFF. V is TRBV20-1 and J is TRBJ2-2, with unresolved D. Germline V gene lookup returns CDR1 DFQATT and CDR2 SNEGSKA (reference sequence). This CDR3 contains 15 residues. Trimming took off 5 bases at V and 0 bases at J, with 13 bases between the two ends.

This clonotype has only a few counts. V gene TRBV27 combines with J gene TRBJ2-7; D perhaps matches TRBD1 (6 bases). Germline V gene lookup returns CDR1 MNHEY and CDR2 SMNVEV (reference sequence). Between the trimmed V and J ends, which lost 8 bases and 2 bases, there was a span of 10 bases. CDR3 length: 12 residues. The CDR3 loop reads CASWDTPYEQYF. As DNA, the CDR3 is TGTGCCAGCTGGGACACCCCCTACGAGCAGTACTTC.

The V gene is TRBV7-9, the J gene TRBJ2-5; 8 nucleotides agree with TRBD1. This CDR3 comprises 17 residues. The V gene end was trimmed by 3 bases and the J gene end by 4 bases; junction bases not matched to a gene: 13. The germline gives CDR1 SEHNR, CDR2 FQNEAQ (reference sequence). For the CDR3, the DNA is TGTGCCAGCAGCTTCAGTATGACAGGGGAAGGTCTAGAGACCCAGTACTTC. It codes for CASSFSMTGEGLETQYF.